This TCR beta chain derives from a study of T cells in Graves' hyperthyroidism and ophthalmopathy. Points from the study as a whole: Blood also carried most thyroid clonotypes expanded above 0.001. Stable hyperthyroidism and ophthalmopathy were separated using 13 V-J signatures.

A remark on this clonotype: Its target is unknown.

Amplification of TCR beta CDR3 regions used RNA as the template. With the HTBI primer set, the TCR CDR3 went through a first round of RT-PCR. MiXCR, run by TCRdb on the multiplex PCR reads, gives a single entry per CDR3 protein. The sample consists of hundreds of thousands of distinct CDR3 sequences, less than 45% of them appearing once. This clonotype originated in an adult man with Graves' disease, either hyperthyroidism or ophthalmopathy (not recorded which). Sequenced input: peripheral blood or thyroid tissue (not recorded which).

This chain's CDR3 is CSVDLGAYGYEQYF. The CDR3 DNA follows: TGCAGCGTTGACTTGGGGGCCTATGGCTACGAGCAGTACTTC. This chain joins TRBV29-1 and TRBJ2-7; TRBD1 might be the D (6 bases). The CDR3 covers 14 residues. Trimming pared 3 bases from V and 3 bases from J, leaving 15 bases between. Germline CDR1 is SQVTM and CDR2 is ANQGSEA.